Listed below are T cell receptor beta chains from one sample, sequenced in a study of blood T cell repertoires in COVID-19. The assay was immunoSEQ multiplex PCR, and TCRdb's table has in-frame clones only and misses some. Of 360,000 or so clones in the sample, roughly 87% were seen once. Sequencing input: PBMCs or T cells enriched from blood (not recorded which). Source of these receptors: a woman aged 30 to 39 who had recovered from COVID-19. CDR3s include the opening cysteine and the closing phenylalanine or tryptophan. The D gene is left open where the match is weak. The size of a clone is reported for some rows only, either as once, few or many, or as a class for expanded clones.

J | D | size | V | CDR3 | DNA
TRBJ1-2 | TRBD1 | NA | TRBV4-1 | CASSPGQGAGDYGYTF | TGCGCCAGCAGCCCGGGACAGGGGGCCGGCGACTATGGCTACACCTTC
TRBJ2-2 | TRBD1 | NA | TRBV7-6 | CASSLQGTGELFF | TGTGCCAGCAGCCTACAGGGGACCGGGGAGCTGTTTTTT
TRBJ1-3 | NA | NA | TRBV9 | CASSGISESGNTIYF | TGTGCCAGCAGCGGAATAAGCGAGTCTGGAAACACCATATATTTT
TRBJ2-7 | TRBD2 | NA | TRBV27 | CASSLIAGDGGYEQYF | TGTGCCAGCAGCCTAATAGCGGGAGACGGGGGCTACGAGCAGTACTTC
TRBJ1-1 | NA | NA | TRBV27 | CASTAGAEAFF | TGTGCCAGCACGGCAGGGGCTGAAGCTTTCTTT
TRBJ1-1 | TRBD1 | NA | TRBV6-1 | CASSEAGGQGGEAFF | TGTGCCAGCAGTGAAGCAGGGGGACAGGGCGGTGAAGCTTTCTTT
TRBJ2-7 | NA | NA | TRBV2 | CASTSEGYEQYF | TGTGCCAGCACCAGCGAGGGCTACGAGCAGTACTTC
TRBJ2-1 | NA | NA | TRBV15 | CATAGRRFYNEQFF | TGTGCCACCGCGGGGCGCCGATTCTACAATGAGCAGTTCTTC
TRBJ1-5 | TRBD1 | NA | TRBV6-4 | CASSDSSPGGGDNQPQHF | TGTGCCAGCAGTGACTCAAGCCCAGGGGGCGGTGACAATCAGCCCCAGCATTTT
TRBJ2-7 | TRBD2 | NA | TRBV6-5 | CASSYMAGEEEQYF | TGTGCCAGCAGTTACATGGCGGGAGAAGAAGAGCAGTACTTC
TRBJ1-5 | NA | NA | TRBV19 | CASSIYFSNQPQHF | TGTGCCAGTAGTATCTACTTTAGCAATCAGCCCCAGCATTTT
TRBJ1-4 | TRBD1 | NA | TRBV19 | CASSIGTANEKLFF | TGTGCCAGTAGTATCGGGACAGCTAATGAAAAACTGTTTTTT
TRBJ2-2 | NA | NA | TRBV5-1 | CASSLAETGNTGELFF | TGCGCCAGCAGCTTGGCCGAAACAGGGAACACCGGGGAGCTGTTTTTT
TRBJ2-2 | NA | NA | TRBV6-5 | CASCYGTTATGELFF | TGTGCCAGCTGTTATGGGACAACGGCCACCGGGGAGCTGTTTTTT
TRBJ2-3 | NA | NA | TRBV7-9 | CASSPMWATGTDTQYF | TGTGCCAGCAGCCCGATGTGGGCGACAGGCACAGATACGCAGTATTTT
TRBJ2-7 | TRBD2 | few | TRBV7-8 | CASSLEGTSGEQYF | TGTGCCAGCAGCTTAGAAGGGACTAGCGGCGAGCAGTACTTC
TRBJ1-2 | TRBD1 | once | TRBV9 | CASSVTGTGEDGYTF | TGTGCCAGCAGCGTAACCGGGACAGGGGAAGATGGCTACACCTTC
TRBJ1-3 | TRBD1 | NA | TRBV7-9 | CASRRGTGDFLGNTIYF | TGTGCCAGCAGGCGAGGGACAGGGGATTTTCTCGGAAACACCATATATTTT
TRBJ1-2 | TRBD1 | few | TRBV6-5 | CASSFRRGDYGYTF | TGTGCCAGCAGTTTCCGCAGGGGGGACTATGGCTACACCTTC
TRBJ2-7 | TRBD2 | NA | TRBV29-1 | CSVGIGAGAYEQYF | TGCAGCGTTGGGATAGGAGCGGGGGCCTACGAGCAGTACTTC
TRBJ1-5 | NA | NA | TRBV29-1 | CSVGQPNQPQHF | TGCAGCGTTGGACAGCCTAATCAGCCCCAGCATTTT
TRBJ1-1 | NA | NA | TRBV10-3 | CAISEYGVDTEAFF | TGTGCCATCAGTGAGTACGGGGTGGACACTGAAGCTTTCTTT